This T cell receptor beta chain is from a study of control samples from healthy donors and cancer patients. The assay was immunoSEQ multiplex PCR, and TCRdb's table has in-frame clones only and misses some. The table shows 130,000 to 150,000 clones, with more than 85% occurring only once. The CDR3 is made up of 14 amino acids. Per germline, CDR1 SGHTS and CDR2 YDEGEE. Germline trimming cut 0 bases from V and 6 bases from J; bases unmatched to any gene: 3. The sequencing sample was made of blood. This receptor was obtained from a young man in good health. The chain combines TRBV5-8 with TRBJ2-3, with 8 bases fitting TRBD2. For the CDR3, the DNA is TGTGCCAGCAGCTTGGTAGCGGGGAGTGATACGCAGTATTTT. Translating it yields CASSLVAGSDTQYF.